Shown below are 6 T cell receptor beta chains from a single sample sequenced in a study of cytomegalovirus exposure and HLA in healthy donors. TCRdb keeps only in-frame clones here, not all; method: immunoSEQ multiplex PCR. Seen here are roughly 310,000 clones, roughly 87% observed once, and the top ten hold around 0.91%. The sequencing sample was made of PBMCs. These receptors were collected from a man aged 30 to 39 in good health and CMV-seronegative.

The chain links TRBV2 to TRBJ2-7, with D possibly matching TRBD1 (6 bases). Per the germline V gene, CDR1 is SNHLY and CDR2 is FYNNEI. This CDR3 is 13 amino acids long. Deletions cut 6 bases from V and 2 bases from J, with 11 bases between. Here the CDR3 reads CASRFTGTYEQYF. In DNA, the CDR3 is TGTGCCAGCAGGTTCACAGGGACCTACGAGCAGTACTTC.

The CDR3 loop is CASSTGTGHYGYTF. CDR3 in DNA: TGTGCCAGTAGCACCGGGACAGGGCACTATGGCTACACCTTC. The V call is TRBV19, the J call TRBJ1-2; 9 nucleotides match TRBD1. This CDR3 has 14 amino acids. Germline loops: CDR1 LNHDA, CDR2 SQIVND (reference sequence). J gave up 3 bases and V 6 bases, and 5 bases lay outside the gene matches. The entire variable domain, with the rest obtained from reference TRBV19 and TRBJ1-2, is as follows: DGGITQSPKYLFRKEGQNVTLSCEQNLNHDAMYWYRQDPGQGLRLIYYSQIVNDFQKGDIAEGYSVSREKKESFPLTVTSAQKNPTAFYLCASSTGTGHYGYTFGSGTRLTVV.

The rearrangement uses TRBV19 and TRBJ2-7; 7 bases are a match to TRBD2. The CDR3 is 16 amino acids. With V trimmed by 5 bases and J by 1 base, 11 bases remained unmatched. Looked up from germline, CDR1 is LNHDA and CDR2 is SQIVND (reference sequence). The CDR3 DNA sequence: TGTGCCAGTAGTGATCCCGGGAGCGGGAAATCCTACGAGCAGTACTTC. Translation: CASSDPGSGKSYEQYF.

The rearrangement joins TRBV25-1 to TRBJ1-4, with 9 bases fitting TRBD1. V lost 4 bases and J lost 3; bases outside the gene matches: 3. In germline, CDR1 is MGHDK, CDR2 SYGVNS. This CDR3 spans 15 amino acids. In DNA form, the CDR3 reads TGTGCCAGCAGTGGGGGACAGGGAGCTAATGAAAAACTGTTTTTT. It codes for CASSGGQGANEKLFF.

The rearrangement joins TRBV6-5 to TRBJ2-6; D gene ambiguous. The ends were cut back, 11 bases at V and 0 bases at J, with 8 bases in the middle. Germline CDR1 and CDR2: MNHEY and SVGAGI. This CDR3 has 13 residues. The CDR3 coding sequence is TGTGCCGTGTTTAGCTCTGGGGCCAACGTCCTGACTTTC. This encodes CAVFSSGANVLTF.

The chain employs TRBV7-6 and TRBJ2-1; no firm D call. This CDR3 has 14 residues. Germline CDR1 is SGHVS and CDR2 is FNYEAQ. V gave up 1 base and J gave up 9 bases, with 13 bases separating them. Here the CDR3 reads CASSLEVSGFEQFF. Here the CDR3 DNA reads TGTGCCAGCAGCTTAGAAGTTTCCGGGTTTGAGCAGTTCTTC.